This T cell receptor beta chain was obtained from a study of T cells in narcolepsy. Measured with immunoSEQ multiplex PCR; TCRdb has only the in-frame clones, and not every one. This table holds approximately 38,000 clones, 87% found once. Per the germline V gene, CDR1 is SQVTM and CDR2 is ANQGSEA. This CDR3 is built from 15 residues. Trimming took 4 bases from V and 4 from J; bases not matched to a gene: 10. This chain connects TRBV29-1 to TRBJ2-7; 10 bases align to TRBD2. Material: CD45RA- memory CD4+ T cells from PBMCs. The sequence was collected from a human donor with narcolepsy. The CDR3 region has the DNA TGCAGCGTTGCCAGCGGGAGGGTTGGGTATTACGAGCAGTACTTC. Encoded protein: CSVASGRVGYYEQYF.